This T cell receptor beta chain stems from a study of CD8+ T cells in alopecia areata. Findings and limits, study-wide: Shared TCR sequences were less clear between patients than in mice, possibly partly from HLA diversity. The study found higher clonality in lesional than normal scalp, especially in alopecia totalis/universalis. When scalp samples are sequenced, resident alphabeta T cells of normal skin are also captured.

CDR3 size: 13 residues. Germline V gene data show CDR1 as MNHEY and CDR2 as SMNVEV (reference sequence). V shed 3 bases and J shed 0 bases, with 5 bases lying between them. For this clone: Antigen: not known.

The sequencing template was cDNA reverse transcribed from extracted RNA. Using immunoSEQ multiplex PCR, the repertoire was profiled, and TCRdb retains in-frame clones only, with some absent. The data hold some 200,000 clones, with more than 50% observed a single time. Material: CD8+ T cells sorted from blood. This receptor was obtained from a human donor in good health. This rearrangement joins TRBV27 to TRBJ1-2; D ambiguous. The CDR3 loop reads CASSFGTNYGYTF. In DNA form, the CDR3 reads TGTGCCAGCAGTTTTGGGACTAACTATGGCTACACCTTC.